The 29 T cell receptor beta chains below all came from one sample that was sequenced in a study of cytomegalovirus exposure and HLA in healthy donors. The method was immunoSEQ multiplex PCR; TCRdb's version includes in-frame clones alone and lacks a portion of them. The sample yields some 170,000 clones, approximately 87% seen once. The material sequenced was PBMCs. The source is a woman in her twenties or thirties in good health and CMV-seronegative.

This clone has just one count. V and J are TRBV4-1 and TRBJ1-5; D perhaps matches TRBD1 (6 bases). There are 17 residues in the CDR3. V shed 0 bases and J shed 4 bases, with 16 bases lying between them. CDR1 is MGHRA, CDR2 YSYEKL, per germline. CDR3 sequence (DNA): TGCGCCAGCAGCCAAGATGGCACAGGGAAAATGAATCAGCCCCAGCATTTT. Its translation is CASSQDGTGKMNQPQHF.

This chain uses TRBV7-2 with TRBJ2-5; 9 bases map to TRBD2. The length of the CDR3 is 16 residues. Germline V gene data show CDR1 as SGHTA and CDR2 as FQGNSA. Germline trimming cut 5 bases from V and 4 bases from J; bases unmatched to any gene: 11. CDR3 loop: CASSPGRGGGRETQYF. The CDR3 DNA follows: TGTGCCAGCAGCCCTGGTCGCGGGGGGGGCCGAGAGACCCAGTACTTC.

The chain carries TRBV7-8 and TRBJ1-2, with a weak D call TRBD1 (6 bases). Germline values: CDR1 SGHVS, CDR2 FQNEAQ. The V gene lost 4 bases and the J gene lost 4 bases, with 10 bases spanning the gap. The CDR3 sequence is 13 residues long. This CDR3 is CASSSGQPYGYTF. CDR3 in DNA: TGTGCCAGCAGCTCCGGACAGCCCTATGGCTACACCTTC.

The table lists this clone with a few counts. The chain uses TRBV19 and TRBJ2-7; D is possibly TRBD1 (5 bases). Germline V gene data show CDR1 as LNHDA and CDR2 as SQIVND (reference sequence). The CDR3 has 14 residues. V was pared by 3 bases and J by 4 bases, with 13 bases between. The CDR3 reads CASSIARDGYEQYF. The CDR3 DNA is TGTGCCAGTAGTATCGCCAGGGATGGGTACGAGCAGTACTTC.

J is TRBJ2-2 and V is TRBV30; 8 nucleotides line up with TRBD1. Germline V gene lookup returns CDR1 GTSNPN and CDR2 SVGIG (reference sequence). V dropped 7 bases and J dropped 6; count of bases not matched to a gene: 10. The CDR3 loop spans 14 amino acids. The CDR3 DNA reads TGTGCCTTGCCCCGGACAGGGTGGGCCGGGGAGCTGTTTTTT. This sequence encodes CALPRTGWAGELFF.

The chain has TRBV15 and TRBJ2-7, with D maybe TRBD2 (5 bases). V was shortened by 1 base and J by 7 bases, with 20 bases between the two germline ends. The CDR3 runs to 16 residues. The germline V gene has CDR1 LNHNV and CDR2 YYDKDF (reference sequence). As DNA, the CDR3 is TGTGCCACCAGCAGAGGAAGCTCCGTAGGCAGCGGAGAGCAGTACTTC. Residues: CATSRGSSVGSGEQYF.

This chain connects TRBV27 to TRBJ2-7; 9 positions agree with TRBD1. The CDR3 covers 15 residues. From germline, CDR1 is MNHEY and CDR2 SMNVEV (reference sequence). J gave up 1 base and V 6 bases, and 7 bases lay outside the gene matches. The CDR3 is CASSTTGGNSYEQYF. The DNA for the CDR3 is TGTGCCAGCAGCACGACAGGGGGTAATTCCTACGAGCAGTACTTC.

The V gene is TRBV2, the J gene TRBJ1-1, with D maybe TRBD1 (5 bases). Germline CDR1 reads SNHLY; CDR2 reads FYNNEI. CDR3 length: 13 amino acids. V lost 3 bases and J lost 3, with 8 bases in between. CDR3 sequence (DNA): TGTGCCAGCAGTGAGGGGGGGGACACTGAAGCTTTCTTT. Residues: CASSEGGDTEAFF.

V and J are TRBV11-2 and TRBJ1-6, with 9 bases fitting TRBD1. Germline assignment: CDR1 SGHAT and CDR2 FQNNGV. CDR3 length: 15 amino acids. V lost 4 bases to trimming and J lost 5 bases; unmatched junction nucleotides: 3. The CDR3 coding sequence is TGTGCCAGCAGCTCACAGGGGGCGGATAATTCACCCCTCCACTTT. This codes for CASSSQGADNSPLHF.

The chain uses TRBV11-2 and TRBJ2-3; D ambiguous. CDR3 length: 11 amino acids. Germline-derived CDR1 and CDR2 are SGHAT and FQNNGV. Trimming pared 5 bases from V and 9 bases from J, leaving 9 bases between. The CDR3 here is CASSLLETQYF. As DNA, the CDR3 is TGTGCCAGCAGCCTCCTGGAGACGCAGTATTTT.

The rearrangement uses TRBV19 and TRBJ1-5; D gene ambiguous. V shed 1 base and J shed 3 bases, with 13 bases lying between them. CDR3 length: 16 residues. CDR1 is LNHDA and CDR2 is SQIVND in the germline V gene (reference sequence). The CDR3 region is CASSIVGRGSNQPQHF. The CDR3 coding sequence is TGTGCCAGTAGTATAGTAGGCAGAGGCTCCAATCAGCCCCAGCATTTT.

Only one count was recorded for this clone. The chain recombines TRBV2 with TRBJ1-1; possible D gene TRBD1, 5 bases. The CDR3 extends over 16 amino acids. Trimming left V 7 bases short and J 8 bases short, with 26 bases between. CDR1 is SNHLY, CDR2 FYNNEI, per germline. CDR3 residues: CASIKGLPTWQQEAFF. The DNA for the CDR3 is TGTGCCAGCATTAAGGGACTACCGACGTGGCAGCAAGAAGCTTTCTTT.

This rearrangement joins TRBV6-5 to TRBJ2-7; maybe TRBD2 (6 bases). V gave up 5 bases and J gave up 4 bases, with 15 bases separating them. Per the germline V gene, CDR1 is MNHEY and CDR2 is SVGAGI. The CDR3 loop spans 14 amino acids. The CDR3 spells CASSRLRAGYEQYF. CDR3 nucleotide sequence: TGTGCCAGCAGTCGTCTCAGGGCGGGGTACGAGCAGTACTTC.

The CDR3 coding sequence is TGTGCCAGCAGCCGTAGGGGACAGGGGGCTCCCGAGCAGTACTTC. Its translation: CASSRRGQGAPEQYF. V usage is TRBV7-8 and J usage is TRBJ2-7, with TRBD1 identical over 12 bases. The V segment lost 5 bases and the J segment 6 bases; nucleotides outside the gene matches: 8. Germline CDR1 SGHVS, CDR2 FQNEAQ. The CDR3 spans 15 residues.

The chain couples TRBV4-1 to TRBJ2-1, with D uncertain. Deletions cut 6 bases from V and 7 bases from J, with 16 bases between. The V gene's germline CDR1 is MGHRA and CDR2 YSYEKL. This CDR3 is 14 amino acids long. CDR3 sequence (DNA): TGCGCCAGCAGAGTAAAAAGCTCCGGGAATGAGCAGTTCTTC. The encoded protein is CASRVKSSGNEQFF.

CDR3 region: CASSYPTVTQPQHF. CDR3 sequence (DNA): TGTGCCAGCAGTTACCCGACTGTAACTCAGCCCCAGCATTTT. The chain combines TRBV6-5 with TRBJ1-5; D remains ambiguous. Germline CDR1 and CDR2: MNHEY and SVGAGI. The CDR3 sequence is 14 residues long. Trimming left V 2 bases short and J 6 bases short, with 11 bases between.

This clone was counted a single time. J is TRBJ1-1 and V is TRBV19, with 7 bases lining up with TRBD1. Germline assignment: CDR1 LNHDA and CDR2 SQIVND (reference sequence). The CDR3 covers 15 residues. The junction had 6 bases not matched to a gene; V was cut back by 5 bases and J by 0 bases. The chain's CDR3 is CASSPFTGVNTEAFF. The CDR3 bases are TGTGCCAGTAGTCCCTTCACAGGGGTGAACACTGAAGCTTTCTTT.

J is TRBJ2-3 and V is TRBV27; 7 bases align to TRBD2. Trimming cost V 4 bases and J 2 bases; bases outside gene matches: 6. This CDR3 spans 15 amino acids. CDR1 and CDR2 from the germline V gene are MNHEY and SMNVEV (reference sequence). CDR3 in DNA: TGTGCCAGCAGTTCGGCGGGGGTTCACACAGATACGCAGTATTTT. Translation gives CASSSAGVHTDTQYF.

The rearrangement links TRBV6-6 to TRBJ1-2, with TRBD1 matching over 12 bases. V was clipped by 4 bases and J by 8 bases; unmatched bases: 2. This CDR3 spans 13 amino acids. Germline values: CDR1 MNHNY, CDR2 SVGAGI (reference sequence). The CDR3 sequence: CASSWDRGLGYTF. As DNA, the CDR3 is TGTGCCAGCAGTTGGGACAGGGGGCTGGGCTACACCTTC.

This clone was seen a single time. The chain carries TRBV11-2 and TRBJ1-6; TRBD1 aligns across 7 bases. Germline-derived CDR1 and CDR2 are SGHAT and FQNNGV. Trimming at V came to 3 bases and at J to 13 bases, leaving 9 bases not matched to a gene. The CDR3 has 14 residues. CDR3 DNA: TGTGCCAGCAGCTTCGGCGGACAGGATACCCCCCTCCACTTT. Translating it yields CASSFGGQDTPLHF.

This rearrangement joins TRBV6-5 to TRBJ2-3, with D perhaps TRBD2 (5 bases). CDR3 length: 13 residues. Trimming pared 7 bases from V and 0 bases from J, leaving 8 bases between. Germline CDR1 is MNHEY and CDR2 is SVGAGI. This CDR3 is CASTRGSTDTQYF. Written as DNA, the CDR3 is TGTGCCAGCACTCGGGGAAGCACAGATACGCAGTATTTT.

V usage is TRBV12-5 and J usage is TRBJ1-1; unclear D gene. The length of the CDR3 is 14 residues. V lost 3 bases to trimming and J lost 1 base, with 9 bases between them. Germline loops: CDR1 LGHNT, CDR2 FRNRAP. The CDR3 spells CASGFGDRNTEAFF. The CDR3 nucleotides read TGTGCTAGTGGTTTCGGGGATAGGAACACTGAAGCTTTCTTT.

V gene TRBV7-9 combines with J gene TRBJ2-1; 8 positions match TRBD1. Germline V gene sequence: CDR1 SEHNR, CDR2 FQNEAQ (reference sequence). CDR3 length: 14 amino acids. V shed 3 bases, J shed 6 bases, and the junction held 4 bases outside the gene matches. The CDR3 sequence is CASSFVTGVNEQFF. In DNA form, the CDR3 reads TGTGCCAGCAGCTTTGTGACAGGGGTCAATGAGCAGTTCTTC.

This clone was observed at least ten times. The chain is built from TRBV4-1 and TRBJ1-1; 8 positions match TRBD1. Germline values: CDR1 MGHRA, CDR2 YSYEKL. CDR3 size: 18 residues. V lost 4 bases, J lost 7 bases, and 20 bases stayed unmatched. CDR3 in amino acids: CASSPTRTGFKKGLEAFF. The CDR3 bases are TGCGCCAGCAGCCCAACCCGGACAGGGTTTAAGAAAGGGCTTGAAGCTTTCTTT.

V gene TRBV30 combines with J gene TRBJ2-1; D is possibly TRBD2 (6 bases). Germline CDR1 is GTSNPN and CDR2 is SVGIG (reference sequence). V dropped 3 bases and J dropped 9 bases, with 15 bases sitting between them. The CDR3 has 13 residues. The CDR3 coding sequence is TGTGCCTGGAGACTAGCTGCGCTCAGTGAGCAGTTCTTC. Protein product: CAWRLAALSEQFF.

The V call is TRBV5-6, the J call TRBJ1-4; unclear D gene. V lost 2 bases and J 4 bases, leaving 9 bases between the germline ends. This CDR3 is 14 amino acids long. Looked up from germline, CDR1 is SGHDT and CDR2 is YYEEEE. The CDR3 is CASSFRGYNEKLFF. CDR3 bases: TGTGCCAGCAGCTTCCGGGGTTATAATGAAAAACTGTTTTTT.

This clone appeared a single time. CDR3 residues: CASSAMRGLDEQFF. CDR3 coding DNA: TGTGCCAGCAGTGCCATGAGGGGGCTAGATGAGCAGTTCTTC. This chain links TRBV25-1 with TRBJ2-1, with 7 positions matching TRBD1. The germline CDR1 and CDR2 sequences are MGHDK and SYGVNS. Germline trimming cut 4 bases from V and 8 bases from J; bases unmatched to any gene: 8. This CDR3 comprises 14 residues.

V gene TRBV7-9 combines with J gene TRBJ2-3, with 8 bases lining up with TRBD2. The trim removed 4 bases at V and 2 bases at J, leaving 8 bases unmatched. CDR1 and CDR2 (germline): SEHNR, FQNEAQ (reference sequence). The CDR3 spans 16 residues. The CDR3 region is CASSSWAGGITDTQYF. As DNA, the CDR3 is TGTGCCAGCAGCTCTTGGGCGGGGGGAATCACAGATACGCAGTATTTT.

In DNA form, the CDR3 reads TGTGCCAGCAGTGAAATGTTTACAGGGAATGAGCAGTTCTTC. Its translation is CASSEMFTGNEQFF. The V call is TRBV6-1, the J call TRBJ2-1; maybe TRBD1 (6 bases). The V gene's germline CDR1 is MNHNS and CDR2 SASEGT. V lost 2 bases to trimming and J lost 7 bases, with 12 bases between them. CDR3 length: 14 amino acids.